The T cell receptor (beta chain) under discussion was sequenced for a study of cytomegalovirus exposure and HLA in healthy donors. General study findings and limits: Earlier analysis yielded a pattern in which most TCR beta V segments were productive about 90% or about 30% of the time. Sequencing probably produced one cluster of sequence variants that were highly shared. As immune exposure information, only CMV serostatus was available. Cytomegalovirus association was listed for 164 TCR beta chains.

The V end was cut by 3 bases, the J end by 4 bases, with 4 bases between. Germline V gene data show CDR1 as SGHVS and CDR2 as FQNEAQ. CDR3 size: 12 residues. This clone is a singleton in its sample. What it recognizes is unknown. Use of 60 Vbeta and 13 Jbeta primers characterized the PCR. Repertoires were generated with immunoSEQ multiplex PCR, while TCRdb's copy carries only in-frame clones and drops some. This sample has roughly 150,000 clones; around 66% occur once, and the top ten carry 2.5% to 3.5%. The clonotype comes from a woman aged 25 to 39 in good health and CMV-seropositive. The V call is TRBV7-8, the J call TRBJ1-5; D is ambiguous. The sequencing sample was made of PBMCs. The CDR3 DNA is TGTGCCAGCAGCTTTATGAATCAGCCCCAGCATTTT. As protein: CASSFMNQPQHF.